The source of this TCR beta chain is a study of PD-1 blockade in classical Hodgkin lymphoma (TCRdb year 2020). Concerning the study at large: Nivolumab dosing was 3 mg/kg intravenously every 2 weeks, continuing until either disease progression or unacceptable toxicity. The study used TCR beta sequencing and CyTOF to define a peripheral blood immune signature of response to PD-1 blockade in classical Hodgkin lymphoma. Here is what the overall study found, with its caveats: Baseline TCR diversity was reported to be lower in newly diagnosed patients than in healthy donors, and even lower in relapsed/refractory patients. Diversity was lower in patients who began nivolumab less than 1 year after ASCT, so these patients were left out of later analyses to avoid confounding by immune reconstitution. By C4D1, a significant rise was seen in CD4+ TCR diversity but not in CD8+ TCR diversity (p=0.0027 vs p=0.16), and the rise was most apparent among complete responders (p=0.02). The study was restricted to a single clinical trial cohort, and the causes of repertoire differences, possibly disease activity or prior therapy, were left undefined. Trial patients with a complete response had baseline diversity similar to that of newly diagnosed patients, while partial responders and progressors had significantly lower diversity.

About this clone itself: What antigen it recognizes has not been identified. Base qualities are not at hand, and no much larger clone is one base apart.

Genomic DNA was extracted with the Qiagen DNeasy kit from unsorted PBMCs and from negatively selected CD4+ and CD8+ fractions. Using primers that anneal to V and J segments, immunoSEQ multiplex PCR amplified the TCR beta CDR3 regions. A synthetic immune receptor repertoire was used to minimize amplification bias, and any remaining bias was removed computationally after sequencing. The published analysis was carried out like this. Custom Python scripts were used to quantify repertoire diversity as the Shannon entropy index. Unsorted, CD4+ and CD8+ repertoires were analyzed separately, except in combined analyses where CD4+ and CD8+ sequences were merged in silico. A clone counted as expanded when the clone's frequency after treatment rose at least 2-fold relative to C1D1, and clones undetected at baseline were given a pseudocount of 0.5. Singleton clones were defined as clones with 0 or 1 copy at C1D1, and non-singleton clones were defined as clones with 2 or more copies. Clones expanded in unsorted samples were assigned a CD4+, CD8+ or unknown annotation through matching of protein sequences in sorted samples from the same patient. Wilcoxon tests on paired samples were used to test diversity changes from C1D1 to C4D1. TCRdb holds this immuneACCESS table with in-frame rearrangements only. Some clones are missing; in checked studies, unresolved V genes explain under half, and the rest has no known cause. D and trimming were read from the DNA, whereas the V and J calls and clone size are those reported in that table. For this sample there are under 15,000 clones; roughly 84% appear just once. The ten largest clones capture around a quarter of the sample.

The sample's time point, from its label and the paper: cycle 1 day 1 (C1D1), immediately before nivolumab initiation. Every trial patient had relapsed following autologous stem cell transplantation, and prior brentuximab vedotin exposure was what differed among cohorts A, B and C. A total of more than 55 patients with relapsed/refractory classical Hodgkin lymphoma made up the trial cohort, and each patient's best overall response was complete response, partial response or progressive disease. Trial patients were treated with single-agent nivolumab in the multi-cohort phase II CheckMate 205 trial. Best overall response was determined by an independent review committee according to the 2007 International Working Group response criteria. PBMCs from the trial were collected at three points: immediately before nivolumab initiation (C1D1), and during therapy at cycle 2 day 1 and cycle 4 day 1. Peripheral blood was collected in 8 mL Vacutainer Cell Preparation Tubes, from which PBMCs were isolated by centrifugation and then cryopreserved.

CDR1 SGHNT and CDR2 YENEEA are derived from the germline V gene. V is cut by 5 bases and J by 4 bases, and the space between the germline ends is 18 bases. The CDR3 runs 16 residues from the cysteine to the phenylalanine. Only CDR3 DNA is held: 48 bases, read in frame from base 1. The V gene is TRBV11-3 and the J gene is TRBJ1-3; 6 matching bases give a weak D call of TRBD1. This TCR was sampled from a human donor with classical Hodgkin lymphoma. Here the sequenced sample was peripheral blood mononuclear cells (PBMCs), taken at baseline. The CDR3 protein: CASSHRQDSRGNTIYF. The nucleotide sequence reads TGTGCCAGCAGCCACCGACAGGACTCGAGGGGAAACACCATATATTTT.